This TCR beta chain was captured by sequencing in a study of early T cells in non-severe SARS-CoV-2 infection. Study as a whole: Sequencing of bulk RNA from unsorted whole blood was done, without chain pairing.

Looked up from germline, CDR1 is MNHEY and CDR2 is SMNVEV (reference sequence). Between the trimmed V and J ends, which lost 0 bases and 9 bases, there was a span of 15 bases. CDR3 length equals 15 residues. This clonotype has at least ten counts. One entry per CDR3 protein results from TCRdb running MiXCR on the 5' RACE reads. The sample holds roughly 50,000 distinct CDR3 sequences, roughly 5.9% seen once. The sequenced material came from whole blood. The sequence came from an adult who was a healthcare worker with PCR-confirmed SARS-CoV-2 infection or an uninfected control (not recorded which). This sequence joins TRBV27 and TRBJ1-5; D is unclear. Here the CDR3 DNA reads TGTGCCAGCAGTTTATCCAGCCCGGTTGGTTGGCCCCAGCATTTT. As protein: CASSLSSPVGWPQHF.